The 25 T cell receptor beta chains given below trace back to one sample, sequenced in a study of blood T cell repertoires in COVID-19. Sequencing used immunoSEQ multiplex PCR; TCRdb keeps in-frame clones, though not all of them. The table includes 340,000 or so clones, roughly 85% detected once. The sequenced sample consisted of PBMCs or T cells enriched from blood (not recorded which). These receptors were obtained from a middle-aged woman with acute COVID-19.

This rearrangement joins TRBV29-1 to TRBJ1-4; possibly TRBD1 for D (6 bases). Deletions cut 7 bases from V and 10 bases from J, with 22 bases between. Germline V gives CDR1 SQVTM, CDR2 ANQGSEA. The CDR3 is made up of 14 amino acids. The CDR3 loop reads CSAEGKQGTGKLFF. The DNA of the CDR3 is TGCAGCGCAGAAGGGAAACAGGGCACAGGAAAACTGTTTTTT.

The CDR3 sequence: CASSLSGTGANVLTF. DNA for the CDR3: TGTGCCAGCAGCTTAAGCGGGACTGGGGCCAACGTCCTGACTTTC. This chain joins TRBV7-2 and TRBJ2-6; 7 nucleotides match TRBD2. V shed 2 bases, J shed 2 bases, and the junction held 0 bases outside the gene matches. The CDR3 runs 15 residues. Germline V gene data show CDR1 as SGHTA and CDR2 as FQGNSA.

The chain is built from TRBV5-4 and TRBJ2-4; D might be TRBD1 (6 bases). Trimming took 4 bases from V and 6 from J, leaving 23 bases between them. The germline V gene has CDR1 SGHNT and CDR2 YYREEE (reference sequence). This CDR3 spans 17 amino acids. The CDR3 DNA follows: TGTGCCAGCAGCGCACAACTTGGGGGCGGGCTCAGAAACATTCAGTACTTC. Translated: CASSAQLGGGLRNIQYF.

V usage is TRBV10-3 and J usage is TRBJ1-4, with D tentatively TRBD1 (6 bases). Germline values: CDR1 ENHRY, CDR2 SYGVKD. CDR3 length equals 14 residues. The germline V and J ends were trimmed by 4 bases and 5 bases, with 11 bases remaining between them. As DNA, the CDR3 is TGTGCCATCAGTGGGACAGCCTCGAATGAAAAACTGTTTTTT. This codes for CAISGTASNEKLFF.

The chain uses TRBV5-6 and TRBJ1-6, with a weak D call TRBD1 (6 bases). Germline V lookup: CDR1 SGHDT, CDR2 YYEEEE. The ends were cut back, 2 bases at V and 8 bases at J, with 14 bases in the middle. CDR3 size: 15 residues. CDR3 bases: TGTGCCAGCAGCTTTGGCGGCAGGGGAGATTCACCCCTCCACTTT. Translation gives CASSFGGRGDSPLHF.

This clone was seen just once. The chain has TRBV5-1 and TRBJ2-5; 10 nucleotides agree with TRBD2. Germline trimming cut 4 bases from V and 2 bases from J; bases unmatched to any gene: 11. Germline CDR1 reads SGHRS; CDR2 reads YFSETQ. The CDR3 consists of 17 residues. The CDR3 reads CASSPGASGRRQETQYF. Here the CDR3 DNA reads TGCGCCAGCAGCCCTGGGGCTAGCGGGAGAAGGCAAGAGACCCAGTACTTC.

This clone was counted once. The chain recombines TRBV11-3 with TRBJ2-1; 12 bases are shared with TRBD2. CDR1 is SGHNT, CDR2 YENEEA, per germline. The CDR3 extends over 19 amino acids. The V segment lost 1 base and the J segment 7 bases; nucleotides outside the gene matches: 14. This CDR3 is CASSLGASGGALPRNEQFF. DNA of the CDR3: TGTGCCAGCAGCTTAGGGGCTAGCGGGGGGGCCTTGCCCCGAAATGAGCAGTTCTTC.

The chain is built from TRBV5-1 and TRBJ1-2; TRBD1 agrees at 7 bases. The CDR3 contains 14 residues. Germline loops: CDR1 SGHRS, CDR2 YFSETQ. Trimming removed 3 bases from V and 8 bases from J; junction bases left unmatched: 10. The DNA of the CDR3 is TGCGCCAGCAGCTGGGCCGGGACAGCCTACGGCTACACCTTC. Its protein is CASSWAGTAYGYTF.

V and J are TRBV7-6 and TRBJ2-3; 9 nucleotides match TRBD2. CDR1 is SGHVS and CDR2 is FNYEAQ in the germline V gene. This CDR3 spans 15 amino acids. Unmatched junction bases numbered 7, after V lost 3 bases and J lost 6 bases. The CDR3 reads CASSFRGGGGDTQYF. CDR3 nucleotide sequence: TGTGCCAGCAGCTTTCGGGGCGGGGGGGGCGATACGCAGTATTTT. Complete variable domain (other parts from reference TRBV7-6 and TRBJ2-3): GAGVSQSPRYKVTKRGQDVALRCDPISGHVSLYWYRQALGQGPEFLTYFNYEAQQDKSGLPNDRFSAERPEGSISTLTIQRTEQRDSAMYRCASSFRGGGGDTQYFGPGTRLTVL.

The genes are TRBV7-3 and TRBJ2-1; no definite D call. CDR1 and CDR2 (germline): SGHTA, FQGTGA. The CDR3 is made up of 14 amino acids. Trimming stripped 3 bases from V and 8 bases from J, with 14 bases between. The CDR3 spells CASSLSPGYDEQFF. The CDR3 coding sequence is TGTGCCAGCAGCTTGAGTCCGGGTTACGATGAGCAGTTCTTC. The whole variable domain, filled in from reference TRBV7-3 and TRBJ2-1, reads GAGVSQTPSNKVTEKGKYVELRCDPISGHTALYWYRQSLGQGPEFLIYFQGTGAADDSGLPNDRFFAVRPEGSVSTLKIQRTERGDSAVYLCASSLSPGYDEQFFGPGTRLTVL.

The chain has TRBV2 and TRBJ2-1, with 11 nucleotides matching TRBD2. The germline V gene encodes CDR1 SNHLY and CDR2 FYNNEI. CDR3 size: 15 residues. V lost 2 bases and J lost 6; bases outside the gene matches: 3. The CDR3 spells CASSERSGRGNEQFF. The CDR3 DNA sequence: TGTGCCAGCAGTGAACGTAGCGGGAGGGGCAATGAGCAGTTCTTC.

The chain combines TRBV4-2 with TRBJ2-6, with a possible D match to TRBD1 (6 bases). The length of the CDR3 is 18 residues. Looked up from germline, CDR1 is LGHNA and CDR2 is YNFKEQ. Trimming stripped 1 base from V and 0 bases from J, with 13 bases between. The CDR3 loop is CASSQAVQGFSGANVLTF. The CDR3, as DNA: TGTGCCAGCAGCCAAGCGGTACAGGGTTTCTCTGGGGCCAACGTCCTGACTTTC.

V usage is TRBV19 and J usage is TRBJ1-4; tentatively, D is TRBD1 (5 bases). Trimming removed 7 bases at V and 1 base at J, with 10 bases between. The germline V gene has CDR1 LNHDA and CDR2 SQIVND (reference sequence). CDR3 length: 14 amino acids. CDR3: CASNGGGTNEKLFF. The CDR3 bases are TGTGCCAGTAATGGCGGGGGAACTAATGAAAAACTGTTTTTT.

The V call is TRBV5-1, the J call TRBJ1-1, with no clear D. Trimming cost V 4 bases and J 10 bases, with 14 bases left between them. Germline lookup yields CDR1 SGHRS and CDR2 YFSETQ. The CDR3 extends over 12 amino acids. The CDR3: CASSPDPGVAFF. The CDR3 region has the DNA TGCGCCAGCAGCCCGGATCCGGGTGTAGCTTTCTTT.

The rearrangement links TRBV21-1 to TRBJ2-1; the table assigns TRBD2, which was not confirmed against the DNA. TRBV21-1 corresponds to a pseudogene. The CDR3 consists of 18 residues. As DNA, the CDR3 is TGTGCCAGCAGCAAGGACCGGGGGTCGCGGGAGGGCCCCGATGAGCAGTTCTTC. Amino acid sequence: CASSKDRGSREGPDEQFF.

V gene TRBV6-5 combines with J gene TRBJ2-7; D perhaps matches TRBD1 (6 bases). This CDR3 has 12 residues. Trimming removed 2 bases at V and 6 bases at J, with 8 bases between. CDR1 is MNHEY, CDR2 SVGAGI, per germline. The CDR3 loop is CASSYLGGEQYF. The CDR3 coding sequence is TGTGCCAGCAGTTACCTAGGGGGCGAGCAGTACTTC.

The rearrangement joins TRBV28 to TRBJ1-6; no definite D call. The CDR3 runs to 13 residues. The germline gives CDR1 MDHEN, CDR2 SYDVKM. Trimming took 7 bases from V and 3 from J, leaving 7 bases between them. The CDR3: CASNPLYNSPLHF. In DNA form, the CDR3 reads TGTGCCAGCAACCCACTCTATAATTCACCCCTCCACTTT. The full variable domain, completed using reference TRBV28 and TRBJ1-6, is DVKVTQSSRYLVKRTGEKVFLECVQDMDHENMFWYRQDPGLGLRLIYFSYDVKMKEKGDIPEGYSVSREKKERFSLILESASTNQTSMYLCASNPLYNSPLHFGNGTRLTVT.

J is TRBJ1-5 and V is TRBV28; 9 bases are a match to TRBD1. Germline V gene data show CDR1 as MDHEN and CDR2 as SYDVKM. The V gene end was trimmed by 5 bases and the J gene end by 4 bases; junction bases not matched to a gene: 6. The CDR3 sequence is 15 residues long. The DNA for the CDR3 is TGTGCCAGCAGTGTCCCGGGACAGGGTAATCAGCCCCAGCATTTT. Protein product: CASSVPGQGNQPQHF.

The chain is built from TRBV27 and TRBJ1-5, with 8 bases lining up with TRBD1. The CDR3 spans 15 residues. The V gene end was trimmed by 2 bases and the J gene end by 4 bases; junction bases not matched to a gene: 4. Germline values: CDR1 MNHEY, CDR2 SMNVEV (reference sequence). Here the CDR3 DNA reads TGTGCCAGCAGTTTAACGAGGACAGGGAATCAGCCCCAGCATTTT. Encoded protein: CASSLTRTGNQPQHF.

The rearrangement joins TRBV6-5 to TRBJ1-1, with 8 bases fitting TRBD1. Germline CDR1 reads MNHEY; CDR2 reads SVGAGI. Losses at the gene ends were 4 bases for V and 0 bases for J; bases not matched to a gene: 4. This CDR3 spans 15 amino acids. CDR3 sequence: CASSLRTGMNTEAFF. Here the CDR3 DNA reads TGTGCCAGCAGTTTGAGGACAGGGATGAACACTGAAGCTTTCTTT.

The chain uses TRBV18 and TRBJ2-3, with 10 bases aligning to TRBD2. Germline loops: CDR1 KGHSH, CDR2 LQKENI. V shed 8 bases and J 6 bases; nucleotides not matched to a gene: 8. The CDR3 runs to 14 residues. CDR3 amino acids: CASDRPAGGDTQYF. The CDR3 region has the DNA TGTGCCAGCGATCGCCCAGCGGGGGGGGATACGCAGTATTTT.

The rearrangement links TRBV7-2 to TRBJ2-4, with 10 bases fitting TRBD1. Germline CDR1 SGHTA, CDR2 FQGNSA. The CDR3 consists of 14 residues. V lost 3 bases, J lost 6 bases, and 2 bases stayed unmatched. The DNA of the CDR3 is TGTGCCAGCAGCTTGGGACAGGGGAGAAACATTCAGTACTTC. Its protein product is CASSLGQGRNIQYF.

V is TRBV28 and J is TRBJ2-3; 9 nucleotides line up with TRBD2. CDR3 length equals 16 residues. Germline V CDR1 and CDR2: MDHEN, SYDVKM. The trim removed 5 bases at V and 6 bases at J, leaving 12 bases unmatched. CDR3 protein: CASSPQGGRVRDTQYF. The DNA of the CDR3 is TGTGCCAGCAGTCCCCAGGGCGGGAGGGTTCGCGATACGCAGTATTTT.

The rearrangement joins TRBV6-5 to TRBJ2-1; 7 nucleotides line up with TRBD2. In germline, CDR1 is MNHEY, CDR2 SVGAGI. V shed 7 bases and J 9 bases; nucleotides not matched to a gene: 12. The CDR3 sequence is 14 residues long. The DNA for the CDR3 is TGTGCCAGCAACCCAAGGGGAGGGGACGGTGAGCAGTTCTTC. Translated: CASNPRGGDGEQFF.

The V and J genes are TRBV27 and TRBJ2-2; D is undetermined. The V end lost 1 base, the J end lost 1 base, and 7 bases lay between the germline ends. Germline V CDR1 and CDR2: MNHEY, SMNVEV (reference sequence). CDR3 size: 15 residues. The CDR3: CASSLWAGNTGELFF. In DNA, the CDR3 is TGTGCCAGCAGTTTATGGGCAGGGAACACCGGGGAGCTGTTTTTT.